These 26 T cell receptor beta chains came from one sample sequenced in a study of CD8+ T cells in alopecia areata. Extraction of RNA preceded its reverse transcription into cDNA, which served as the sequencing template. Here immunoSEQ multiplex PCR was the method, and the copy in TCRdb shows in-frame clones only, minus some. Of 150,000 to 190,000 clones detected, less than 65% appear once; the ten largest clones hold just under 20%. The sequencing used CD8+ T cells sorted from blood, collected at week 0. The origin of the receptors is a human donor with alopecia areata.

The chain carries TRBV4-3 and TRBJ2-1; D gene uncertain. Germline values: CDR1 LGHNA, CDR2 YSLEER. This CDR3 has 12 amino acids. V lost 0 bases and J lost 6, with 3 bases in between. The CDR3 here is CASSQDGNEQFF. Written as DNA, the CDR3 is TGCGCCAGCAGCCAAGATGGCAATGAGCAGTTCTTC.

This clone appeared a few times. The CDR3 is CAWSQRGDTGELFF. DNA for the CDR3: TGTGCCTGGAGTCAACGGGGCGACACCGGGGAGCTGTTTTTT. The chain is built from TRBV30 and TRBJ2-2; possibly TRBD1 or TRBD2 for D (5 bases each). Trimming stripped 2 bases from V and 3 bases from J, with 10 bases between. The CDR3 is 14 amino acids. Looked up from germline, CDR1 is GTSNPN and CDR2 is SVGIG (reference sequence).

The table lists this clone with a few counts. Written as DNA, the CDR3 is TGCGCCAGCAGATACACCGGGGAGCTGTTTTTT. This codes for CASRYTGELFF. This rearrangement joins TRBV5-1 to TRBJ2-2; no clear D gene. Germline V gene lookup returns CDR1 SGHRS and CDR2 YFSETQ. The CDR3 contains 11 residues. V was clipped by 5 bases and J by 3 bases, with 2 bases between them.

Regarding this clone: Other DNA sequences in the same sample also yield this CDR3. The rearrangement uses TRBV9 and TRBJ2-7, with 8 bases identical to TRBD1. Per the germline V gene, CDR1 is SGDLS and CDR2 is YYNGEE. The CDR3 is made up of 14 amino acids. V shed 3 bases and J 4 bases; nucleotides not matched to a gene: 6. The chain's CDR3 is CASSAGTGGYEQYF. CDR3 coding DNA: TGTGCCAGCAGCGCCGGGACAGGCGGGTACGAGCAGTACTTC.

The count of this clone is one. This sequence joins TRBV11-3 and TRBJ2-1; tentative D call: TRBD1 (7 bases). Germline V lookup: CDR1 SGHNT, CDR2 YENEEA. The CDR3 is made up of 14 amino acids. V lost 0 bases, J lost 9 bases, and 12 bases lay in between. Here the CDR3 DNA reads TGTGCCAGCAGCTTAGATTCCAGGGGGGCTGAGCAGTTCTTC. Protein: CASSLDSRGAEQFF.

This clone was found a few times. This sequence joins TRBV7-9 and TRBJ1-1; the match to TRBD1 covers 7 bases. Germline values: CDR1 SEHNR, CDR2 FQNEAQ (reference sequence). After removal of 0 bases from V and 8 bases from J, the junction contained 6 bases not matched to a gene. The CDR3 has 14 amino acids. The DNA for the CDR3 is TGTGCCAGCAGCTTAGCTTCAGGGGGGTACGAAGCTTTCTTT. Protein product: CASSLASGGYEAFF.

This clone showed up just a few times. CDR3 sequence (DNA): TGTGCCAGCAGCTCTAGCGACTACGAGCAGTACTTC. This sequence encodes CASSSSDYEQYF. V usage is TRBV11-2 and J usage is TRBJ2-7, with D maybe TRBD2 (6 bases). The CDR3 has 12 residues. Trimming removed 4 bases at V and 3 bases at J, with 7 bases between. The germline V gene encodes CDR1 SGHAT and CDR2 FQNNGV. Based on the CDR3 plus reference TRBV11-2 and TRBJ2-7, the full variable domain is EAGVAQSPRYKIIEKRQSVAFWCNPISGHATLYWYQQILGQGPKLLIQFQNNGVVDDSQLPKDRFSAERLKGVDSTLKIQPAKLEDSAVYLCASSSSDYEQYFGPGTRLTVT.

This clone was counted between two and nine times. The sample has other DNA sequences that encode this CDR3 too. This chain connects TRBV29-1 to TRBJ2-7; D is unclear. Trimming removed 4 bases from V and 0 bases from J, with 7 bases in between. The CDR3 has 12 residues. Germline V gene lookup returns CDR1 SQVTM and CDR2 ANQGSEA. CDR3 bases: TGCAGCGTTGTGCTGGGCTCCTACGAGCAGTACTTC. It codes for CSVVLGSYEQYF.

This clone was observed a single time. The chain is built from TRBV5-1 and TRBJ1-1; TRBD1 might be the D (5 bases). Germline-derived CDR1 and CDR2 are SGHRS and YFSETQ. The length of the CDR3 is 15 residues. Trimming took off 4 bases at V and 2 bases at J, with 15 bases between the two ends. In DNA, the CDR3 is TGCGCCAGCAGCCTTAGGGGCAGGGATAACACTGAAGCTTTCTTT. The encoded protein is CASSLRGRDNTEAFF.

This clone was found a few times. V and J are TRBV4-1 and TRBJ2-1; the D gene is possibly TRBD2 (6 bases). Germline CDR1 reads MGHRA; CDR2 reads YSYEKL. This CDR3 spans 13 amino acids. V was pared by 0 bases and J by 8 bases, with 8 bases between. In DNA form, the CDR3 reads TGCGCCAGCAGCCAAGAACCGGGGGATGAGCAGTTCTTC. Protein: CASSQEPGDEQFF.

This clone was observed a few times. V is TRBV29-1 and J is TRBJ2-7, with 8 bases aligning to TRBD1. The J segment lost 0 bases and the V segment lost 4 bases, leaving 8 bases of the junction unmatched. Germline values: CDR1 SQVTM, CDR2 ANQGSEA. The CDR3 is 15 amino acids. CDR3 sequence: CSVGATGDHSYEQYF. CDR3 bases: TGCAGCGTTGGTGCGACAGGGGACCACTCCTACGAGCAGTACTTC.

J is TRBJ2-2 and V is TRBV4-3; TRBD2 matches at 7 bases. V shed 3 bases and J 7 bases; nucleotides not matched to a gene: 8. The CDR3 spans 15 residues. The germline V gene encodes CDR1 LGHNA and CDR2 YSLEER. The CDR3 loop is CASSQASGPYGELFF. The DNA for the CDR3 is TGCGCCAGCAGCCAGGCTAGCGGCCCGTACGGGGAGCTGTTTTTT.

The CDR3 here is CAWKTGGDQQFF. CDR3 nucleotide sequence: TGTGCCTGGAAGACAGGGGGCGATCAGCAGTTCTTC. The rearrangement uses TRBV30 and TRBJ2-1, with TRBD1 matching over 10 bases. V lost 4 bases to trimming and J lost 11 bases; unmatched junction nucleotides: 5. The CDR3 length is 12 residues. Germline V gene lookup returns CDR1 GTSNPN and CDR2 SVGIG (reference sequence).

Points on this clone: No DNA is shown, since the ends of the CDR3 on it are uncertain; the CDR3 is the one TCRdb lists. The gene calls are TRBV30 and TRBJ1-1; TRBD1, the table's D call, lacks a check against the DNA. The CDR3 region is 12 residues in length, termini included. The germline V gene has CDR1 GTSNPN and CDR2 SVGIG (reference sequence). The CDR3 is CAWSVGQGITFF.

The V call is TRBV29-1, the J call TRBJ1-4; no definite D call. CDR3 length: 15 amino acids. V was cut by 4 bases and J by 8 bases, with 20 bases left in between. Germline V gene lookup returns CDR1 SQVTM and CDR2 ANQGSEA. For the CDR3, the DNA is TGCAGCGTTGGTGAACCGGACTCTCCGGCCGAAAAACTGTTTTTT. Translated, it gives CSVGEPDSPAEKLFF.

The V call is TRBV13, the J call TRBJ1-1; D is unresolved. This CDR3 contains 16 residues. Trimming stripped 0 bases from V and 0 bases from J, with 11 bases between. Germline lookup yields CDR1 PRHDT and CDR2 FYEKMQ (reference sequence). The CDR3 spells CASSLGRTRMNTEAFF. The CDR3 nucleotides are TGTGCCAGCAGCTTAGGGAGGACGCGGATGAACACTGAAGCTTTCTTT.

The chain is built from TRBV6-5 and TRBJ1-1, with unresolved D. Trimming removed 0 bases from V and 0 bases from J, with 5 bases in between. The germline CDR1 and CDR2 sequences are MNHEY and SVGAGI. The length of the CDR3 is 14 residues. The CDR3 loop reads CASSYSKMNTEAFF. The CDR3 DNA is TGTGCCAGCAGTTACTCGAAAATGAACACTGAAGCTTTCTTT.

In regard to this clone: Within the sample, other DNA sequences also encode this same CDR3. The chain employs TRBV30 and TRBJ2-1; 8 nucleotides align to TRBD2. V lost 0 bases to trimming and J lost 7 bases; unmatched junction nucleotides: 2. CDR1 and CDR2 (germline): GTSNPN, SVGIG (reference sequence). This CDR3 comprises 13 residues. The CDR3 DNA is TGTGCCTGGAGTGTATTAGCGGGGAATGAGCAGTTCTTC. Its translation: CAWSVLAGNEQFF.

The chain employs TRBV9 and TRBJ2-2, with 9 bases lining up with TRBD2. There are 17 residues in the CDR3. Germline CDR1 reads SGDLS; CDR2 reads YYNGEE. V dropped 3 bases and J dropped 4; count of bases not matched to a gene: 10. The CDR3 coding sequence is TGTGCCAGCAGCGCACCCTCCGGGACTAGCTTCACCGGGGAGCTGTTTTTT. Its protein product is CASSAPSGTSFTGELFF.

This chain uses TRBV30 with TRBJ1-1; 10 nucleotides match TRBD1. V lost 2 bases and J lost 4; bases outside the gene matches: 4. Germline V lookup: CDR1 GTSNPN, CDR2 SVGIG (reference sequence). CDR3 size: 14 residues. CDR3 DNA: TGTGCCTGGAGTCCGGGACAGGGGAGCACTGAAGCTTTCTTT. Protein sequence: CAWSPGQGSTEAFF.

The chain recombines TRBV7-6 with TRBJ1-4; 9 bases are shared with TRBD1. Germline CDR1 reads SGHVS; CDR2 reads FNYEAQ. Losses at the gene ends were 1 base for V and 10 bases for J; bases not matched to a gene: 4. This CDR3 comprises 14 residues. Here the CDR3 DNA reads TGTGCCAGCAGCTTAGATGGGACAGGGCCAAAACTGTTTTTT. Translation: CASSLDGTGPKLFF.

This rearrangement joins TRBV30 to TRBJ2-3; 8 nucleotides line up with TRBD2. J lost 1 base, V lost 4 bases, and 1 base had no gene match. From germline, CDR1 is GTSNPN and CDR2 SVGIG (reference sequence). The CDR3 contains 13 residues. In DNA, the CDR3 is TGTGCCTGGAATAGCGGGGGCACAGATACGCAGTATTTT. Encoded protein: CAWNSGGTDTQYF.

This clone has ten or more counts. The genes are TRBV6-6 and TRBJ2-3; 11 nucleotides align to TRBD2. The CDR3 length is 16 residues. Losses at the gene ends were 7 bases for V and 2 bases for J; bases not matched to a gene: 8. Looked up from germline, CDR1 is MNHNY and CDR2 is SVGAGI (reference sequence). This CDR3 is CASTLTSGATTDTQYF. The DNA for the CDR3 is TGTGCCAGCACCCTGACTAGCGGGGCCACCACAGATACGCAGTATTTT.

The rearrangement uses TRBV7-9 and TRBJ2-3; 10 nucleotides line up with TRBD1. The J segment lost 3 bases and the V segment lost 5 bases, leaving 5 bases of the junction unmatched. The germline V gene has CDR1 SEHNR and CDR2 FQNEAQ (reference sequence). The CDR3 is 15 residues long. DNA of the CDR3: TGTGCCAGCAGCCCAATGGACAGGGGGACAGATACGCAGTATTTT. Amino acid sequence: CASSPMDRGTDTQYF.

This chain uses TRBV6-5 with TRBJ2-7; D is perhaps TRBD1 (5 bases). Trimming took 6 bases from V and 6 from J, leaving 15 bases between them. The germline V gene has CDR1 MNHEY and CDR2 SVGAGI. The CDR3 length is 13 residues. The chain's CDR3 is CASSLKQGSEQYF. The DNA of the CDR3 is TGTGCCAGCAGCCTAAAGCAGGGCTCCGAGCAGTACTTC.

The chain is built from TRBV30 and TRBJ1-5; TRBD1 is a possible D gene (6 bases). The germline V gene has CDR1 GTSNPN and CDR2 SVGIG (reference sequence). This CDR3 has 15 amino acids. Trimming left V 0 bases short and J 4 bases short, with 13 bases between. CDR3 sequence (DNA): TGTGCCTGGAGTGTACAGGGTCAAGGGAATCAGCCCCAGCATTTT. This sequence encodes CAWSVQGQGNQPQHF.